A selection of T cell receptor beta chains follows, all from one sample in a study of shared clonotypes between healthy human individuals. The assay was immunoSEQ multiplex PCR, and TCRdb's table has in-frame clones only and misses some. The table lists about half a million clones, 79% of them singletons, with more than 10% in the top ten. The sample consisted of PBMCs. These TCRs come from a woman between 40 and 55 years old in good health. Some clones in this sample may be carry-over from other donors' samples. The CDR3 runs from the conserved cysteine through the conserved F or W. The D gene is left open where the match is weak. Clone size is stated in some rows and not others, as once, few, many or a class when expanded.

J gene | D gene | clone size | V gene | CDR3 protein | CDR3 DNA
TRBJ2-3 | - | - | TRBV18 | CASSPLPGEGTDTQYF | TGTGCCAGCTCACCCCTCCCTGGGGAGGGCACAGATACGCAGTATTTT
TRBJ2-2 | TRBD2 | - | TRBV5-1 | CASSLAVGRRTGELFF | TGCGCCAGCAGCTTGGCCGTCGGGAGGCGCACCGGGGAGCTGTTTTTT
TRBJ1-5 | TRBD1 | - | TRBV7-9 | CASSLRAGQGTHNQPQHF | TGTGCCAGCAGCTTAAGAGCTGGACAGGGGACCCACAATCAGCCCCAGCATTTT
TRBJ2-1 | TRBD2 | - | TRBV11-2 | CASSLRGSGRYNEQFF | TGTGCCAGCAGCTTACGAGGTAGCGGGAGGTATAATGAGCAGTTCTTC
TRBJ2-1 | TRBD2 | - | TRBV5-4 | CASRKAGGAYNEQFF | TGTGCCAGCAGGAAAGCGGGAGGAGCCTACAATGAGCAGTTCTTC
TRBJ2-1 | - | many | TRBV4-1 | CASSQAQGKNEQFF | TGCGCCAGCAGCCAAGCTCAGGGTAAGAATGAGCAGTTCTTC
TRBJ2-7 | - | - | TRBV5-6 | CASSLLDYEQYF | TGTGCCAGCAGCTTGTTAGACTACGAGCAGTACTTC
TRBJ1-2 | - | - | TRBV2 | CASSKEVYGYTF | TGTGCCAGCAGTAAGGAGGTCTATGGCTACACCTTC
TRBJ1-1 | - | - | TRBV10-3 | CAISESEVRNTEAFF | TGTGCCATCAGTGAGTCGGAAGTTCGGAACACTGAAGCTTTCTTT
TRBJ2-3 | - | many | TRBV11-2 | CASSLGTDTQYF | TGTGCCAGCAGCTTAGGTACAGATACGCAGTATTTT
TRBJ1-4 | TRBD1 | once | TRBV7-9 | CASSFGQDHSNEKLFF | TGTGCCAGCAGCTTTGGACAGGATCATTCTAATGAAAAACTGTTTTTT
TRBJ2-7 | - | - | TRBV7-6 | CASSLAGAASYEQYF | TGTGCCAGCAGCTTAGCGGGAGCCGCGTCATACGAGCAGTACTTC
TRBJ2-5 | - | - | TRBV2 | CVSSVIYQEAQYF | TGTGTCAGCAGTGTTATCTACCAAGAGGCCCAGTACTTC
TRBJ2-1 | TRBD2 | - | TRBV7-2 | CASSPWGTRTYNEQFF | TGTGCCAGCAGCCCCTGGGGGACTAGGACGTACAATGAGCAGTTCTTC
TRBJ1-2 | - | few | TRBV28 | CASTPRTGTNYGYTF | TGTGCCAGCACCCCTAGGACCGGAACTAACTATGGCTACACCTTC
TRBJ2-7 | TRBD1 | - | TRBV11-3 | CASSPTGGGGEQYF | TGTGCCAGCAGCCCGACAGGGGGAGGAGGCGAGCAGTACTTC
TRBJ2-1 | - | - | TRBV5-4 | CASSPSTGYNEQFF | TGTGCCAGCAGCCCCTCTACGGGGTACAATGAGCAGTTCTTC
TRBJ2-7 | - | few | TRBV7-2 | CASSLAGLADYEQYF | TGTGCCAGCAGCTTAGCGGGGTTGGCTGACTACGAGCAGTACTTC
TRBJ2-3 | - | - | TRBV5-4 | CASGLAGNTDTQYF | TGTGCCAGCGGGCTGGCGGGGAACACAGATACGCAGTATTTT
TRBJ2-4 | TRBD1 | once | TRBV19 | CASSIDPWDRANIQYF | TGTGCCAGTAGTATAGATCCGTGGGACAGGGCAAACATTCAGTACTTC
TRBJ2-5 | - | - | TRBV9 | CASSVYQTQETQYF | TGTGCCAGCAGCGTATATCAGACCCAAGAGACCCAGTACTTC
TRBJ2-7 | TRBD1 | - | TRBV5-1 | CARSSTGANYEQYF | TGCGCCAGGAGTTCGACAGGGGCTAACTACGAGCAGTACTTC
TRBJ1-4 | TRBD1 | - | TRBV18 | CASSPDRGLEKLFF | TGTGCCAGCTCACCCGACAGGGGGCTCGAAAAACTGTTTTTT
TRBJ1-1 | - | - | TRBV28 | CASSLYGREDTEAFF | TGTGCCAGCAGTTTATACGGAAGAGAGGACACTGAAGCTTTCTTT
TRBJ2-1 | - | - | TRBV10-2 | CASSETYNEQFF | TGCGCCAGCAGTGAGACCTACAATGAGCAGTTCTTC
TRBJ2-7 | TRBD1 | - | TRBV27 | CASSPYRGYEQYF | TGTGCCAGCAGTCCCTACAGGGGTTACGAGCAGTACTTC
TRBJ1-2 | - | once | TRBV7-9 | CASSLEQHWYGYTF | TGTGCCAGCAGCTTGGAACAGCACTGGTATGGCTACACCTTC
TRBJ2-2 | TRBD1 | - | TRBV7-2 | CASSLEAQGTGNTGELFF | TGTGCCAGCAGCTTAGAGGCGCAAGGGACAGGGAACACCGGGGAGCTGTTTTTT
TRBJ2-1 | TRBD2 | - | TRBV14 | CASSQPGGWLEQFF | TGTGCCAGCAGCCAGCCGGGAGGATGGTTAGAGCAGTTCTTC
TRBJ1-1 | - | - | TRBV7-2 | CASSFNRDLNTEAFF | TGTGCCAGCAGCTTTAACAGGGATTTGAACACTGAAGCTTTCTTT
TRBJ2-2 | - | - | TRBV5-4 | CASSLEVGDNTGELFF | TGTGCCAGCAGCTTGGAAGTTGGGGATAACACCGGGGAGCTGTTTTTT
TRBJ1-2 | - | few | TRBV28 | CASASRVYGYTF | TGTGCCAGCGCTTCGAGAGTCTATGGCTACACCTTC
TRBJ2-7 | - | - | TRBV7-2 | CASSLAGGASFSYEQYF | TGTGCCAGCAGCTTAGCGGGTGGGGCTAGCTTCTCCTACGAGCAGTACTTC
TRBJ2-7 | - | few | TRBV5-6 | CASSLGVGWAYEQYF | TGTGCCAGCAGCTTGGGGGTCGGTTGGGCCTACGAGCAGTACTTC
TRBJ2-1 | - | - | TRBV4-3 | CASSQARVSYNEQFF | TGCGCCAGCAGCCAGGCCAGAGTCTCCTACAATGAGCAGTTCTTC
TRBJ2-1 | TRBD1 | - | TRBV11-3 | CASSFSGQGVATGYNEQFF | TGTGCCAGCAGCTTCTCGGGACAGGGTGTGGCGACGGGTTACAATGAGCAGTTCTTC